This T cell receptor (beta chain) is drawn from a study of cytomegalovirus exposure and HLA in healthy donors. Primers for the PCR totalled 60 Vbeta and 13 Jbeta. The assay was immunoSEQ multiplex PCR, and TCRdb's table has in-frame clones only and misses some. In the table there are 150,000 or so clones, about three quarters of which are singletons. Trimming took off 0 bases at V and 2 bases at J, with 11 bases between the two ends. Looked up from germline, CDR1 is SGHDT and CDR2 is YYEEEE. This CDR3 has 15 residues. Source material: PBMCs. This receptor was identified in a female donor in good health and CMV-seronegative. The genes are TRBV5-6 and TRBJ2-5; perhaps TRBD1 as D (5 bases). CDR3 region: CASSLGQGLQETQYF. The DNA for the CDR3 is TGTGCCAGCAGCTTGGGCCAGGGTCTACAAGAGACCCAGTACTTC.